The entry below describes one T cell receptor (beta chain). Its cognate antigen has yet to be identified. No quality values exist for individual bases; no much larger clone is one base distant. To prepare the library, the immunoSEQ multiplex PCR assay was applied. The table comes from immuneACCESS by way of TCRdb, which keeps in-frame sequences with V and J called. Part of the clones is missing from these tables; in studies checked, under half for an unresolved V gene and the rest for unknown reasons. The sample includes 30,000 or so clones, with approximately 80% observed a single time. The ten largest clones add up to 6.5% to 8.5% of the sample. This record comes from a study of radiotherapy plus CTLA-4 blockade in lung cancer (dated by TCRdb to the late 2010s). About the investigation overall: Objective responses occurred in roughly 19% of enrolled patients, and about 33% achieved disease control.

Focal radiation therapy combined with CTLA-4 blockade (ipilimumab) was tested in patients with chemo-refractory metastatic non-small-cell lung cancer. The germline V gene encodes CDR1 SNHLY and CDR2 FYNNEI. From cysteine to phenylalanine, the CDR3 is 14 amino acids long. The DNA shown is the 42-base CDR3, in frame from base 1. V is pared back by 7 bases and J by 0 bases, with 11 bases lying between the germline termini. General conclusions and limits of the study: The strongest predictors of response were reported to be early dynamic shifts in blood T cell clones along with a rise in serum interferon-beta following radiation. After treatment with radiotherapy and ipilimumab, TCR clones that came from tumors expanded in the peripheral blood.

The sequences come from peripheral blood, collected from a patient treated with radiotherapy plus ipilimumab. The sequence came from a human donor with non-small cell lung cancer who had stable disease on radiotherapy plus ipilimumab. This receptor chain uses TRBV2 and TRBJ2-3, with the identity of the D gene unclear. The CDR3 here reads CASISQSSTDTQYF. The DNA sequence is given as TGTGCCAGCATCTCTCAATCTAGCACAGATACGCAGTATTTT.